The 20 T cell receptor beta chains below come from one sample, sequenced in a study of blood T cell repertoires in COVID-19. Assay: immunoSEQ multiplex PCR; the TCRdb copy retains only in-frame clones and omits some. This sample has fewer than 700,000 clones, with 85% to 90% found just once. The sample comprised peripheral blood. Receptor source: a woman aged 50 to 65 with COVID-19, enrolled during active disease.

The V and J genes are TRBV5-5 and TRBJ2-7, with 7 bases aligning to TRBD1. This CDR3 is built from 14 residues. The germline V gene has CDR1 SGHKS and CDR2 YYEKEE (reference sequence). V was pared by 2 bases and J by 7 bases, with 9 bases of the junction left unmatched. The DNA of the CDR3 is TGTGCCAGCAGCTTCGCGACAGGGCGTCGGGAGCAGTACTTC. It encodes CASSFATGRREQYF.

V usage is TRBV7-9 and J usage is TRBJ1-1; D may be TRBD1 (6 bases). This CDR3 region has 11 residues. Between the trimmed V and J ends, which lost 4 bases and 11 bases, there was a span of 11 bases. Looked up from germline, CDR1 is SEHNR and CDR2 is FQNEAQ (reference sequence). The CDR3 sequence: CASSSGDRAFF. The CDR3, as DNA: TGTGCCAGCAGCTCAGGGGATAGGGCTTTCTTT.

The gene calls are TRBV13 and TRBJ1-2; D remains unclear. Germline assignment: CDR1 PRHDT and CDR2 FYEKMQ (reference sequence). Trimming took off 0 bases at V and 8 bases at J, with 16 bases between the two ends. CDR3 length: 15 amino acids. CDR3 in amino acids: CASSLGRGRPRGYTF. CDR3 DNA: TGTGCCAGCAGCTTAGGACGCGGCCGGCCTAGGGGCTACACCTTC.

The rearrangement uses TRBV7-9 and TRBJ2-4; TRBD1 aligns across 7 bases. Germline V gives CDR1 SEHNR, CDR2 FQNEAQ (reference sequence). The CDR3 loop spans 14 amino acids. J lost 0 bases, V lost 5 bases, and 1 base had no gene match. CDR3 sequence (DNA): TGTGCCAGCAGCAAGGGGGCAGCCAAAAACATTCAGTACTTC. Translating it yields CASSKGAAKNIQYF.

The DNA of the CDR3 is TGTGCCAGCAGTTTCGTGGGACAGGGGTTCTCTGGGGCCAACGTCCTGACTTTC. Encoded protein: CASSFVGQGFSGANVLTF. This rearrangement joins TRBV2 to TRBJ2-6; 10 bases fit TRBD1. The J segment lost 0 bases and the V segment lost 5 bases, leaving 7 bases of the junction unmatched. This CDR3 is built from 18 residues. Per the germline V gene, CDR1 is SNHLY and CDR2 is FYNNEI.

The V gene is TRBV11-2, the J gene TRBJ2-7, with D unclear. V was cut by 3 bases and J by 1 base, with 4 bases left in between. This CDR3 contains 12 residues. The V gene's germline CDR1 is SGHAT and CDR2 FQNNGV. CDR3 DNA sequence: TGTGCCAGCAGCTTTTTATCCTACGAGCAGTACTTC. Residues: CASSFLSYEQYF. Filled out from reference TRBV11-2 and TRBJ2-7, the complete variable domain reads EAGVAQSPRYKIIEKRQSVAFWCNPISGHATLYWYQQILGQGPKLLIQFQNNGVVDDSQLPKDRFSAERLKGVDSTLKIQPAKLEDSAVYLCASSFLSYEQYFGPGTRLTVT.

This chain connects TRBV29-1 to TRBJ1-2, with TRBD1 matching 10 bases. The CDR3 has 13 amino acids. Germline CDR1 is SQVTM and CDR2 is ANQGSEA. J gave up 7 bases and V 5 bases, and 7 bases lay outside the gene matches. Written as DNA, the CDR3 is TGCAGCGTTACGACAGGGGGCGCGGGTGGCTACACCTTC. Its protein product is CSVTTGGAGGYTF.

The chain couples TRBV4-1 to TRBJ1-4; D might be TRBD1 (6 bases). From germline, CDR1 is MGHRA and CDR2 YSYEKL. The CDR3 extends over 15 amino acids. V was shortened by 4 bases and J by 3 bases, with 12 bases between the two germline ends. CDR3 DNA sequence: TGCGCCAGCAGCCCGTACAGGGATCCTAATGAAAAACTGTTTTTT. This encodes CASSPYRDPNEKLFF.

The chain employs TRBV6-5 and TRBJ2-5; 11 bases are shared with TRBD2. Germline V CDR1 and CDR2: MNHEY, SVGAGI. With 2 bases clipped from V and 9 bases from J, the junction kept 8 bases outside the gene matches. CDR3 length equals 15 residues. The CDR3 DNA sequence: TGTGCCAGCAGTTACGGCGGTAGCGGGGGGGGACCCCAGTACTTC. Its translation is CASSYGGSGGGPQYF.

The table lists this clone with a few counts. The gene calls are TRBV4-1 and TRBJ1-6; TRBD1 is a possible D gene (6 bases). Trimming removed 0 bases at V and 7 bases at J, with 13 bases between. The CDR3 runs 16 residues. Germline values: CDR1 MGHRA, CDR2 YSYEKL. The DNA of the CDR3 is TGCGCCAGCAGCCAAGAGGGGTCAGGGGTGAATTCACCCCTCCACTTT. It translates to CASSQEGSGVNSPLHF.

The chain combines TRBV5-5 with TRBJ2-5; D gene ambiguous. Germline V gene sequence: CDR1 SGHKS, CDR2 YYEKEE (reference sequence). The CDR3 is 14 amino acids. The ends were cut back, 4 bases at V and 3 bases at J, with 13 bases in the middle. As DNA, the CDR3 is TGTGCCAGCAGCCTTCAGTCTCGGGAAGAGACCCAGTACTTC. It specifies CASSLQSREETQYF.

V and J are TRBV4-1 and TRBJ1-5; D unclear. Germline CDR1 and CDR2: MGHRA and YSYEKL. With 1 base removed from V and 0 bases from J, the gap between germline ends came to 10 bases. The CDR3 covers 16 residues. The CDR3 loop reads CASSQVGGASNQPQHF. CDR3 coding DNA: TGCGCCAGCAGCCAAGTCGGCGGAGCTAGCAATCAGCCCCAGCATTTT.

This clone was seen a single time. The chain recombines TRBV6-2 or TRBV6-3 with TRBJ1-4; 11 bases align to TRBD1. The germline gives CDR1 MNHEY, CDR2 SVGEGT. The junction had 2 bases not matched to a gene; V was cut back by 4 bases and J by 10 bases. This CDR3 contains 13 residues. The CDR3: CASSWDRGGKLFF. The CDR3 DNA reads TGTGCCAGCAGTTGGGACAGGGGGGGAAAACTGTTTTTT.

CDR3 sequence reads: CASSLAGGRGTDTQYF. In DNA form, the CDR3 reads TGTGCCAGCAGTTTAGCGGGGGGGAGGGGCACAGATACGCAGTATTTT. This chain uses TRBV6-5 with TRBJ2-3, with 11 bases lining up with TRBD2. J lost 1 base, V lost 4 bases, and 4 bases had no gene match. The CDR3 covers 16 residues. The germline CDR1 and CDR2 sequences are MNHEY and SVGAGI.

This chain links TRBV4-2 with TRBJ2-1; a weak D match, TRBD2 (6 bases). CDR3 length: 16 amino acids. V dropped 4 bases and J dropped 7 bases, with 20 bases sitting between them. Germline-derived CDR1 and CDR2 are LGHNA and YNFKEQ. This CDR3 reads CASSPALAQFSNEQFF. In nucleotides, the CDR3 is TGTGCCAGCAGCCCCGCCCTAGCGCAGTTTAGTAATGAGCAGTTCTTC.

This chain uses TRBV3-1 (or the pseudogene TRBV3-2) with TRBJ2-7; D might be TRBD2 (6 bases). CDR3 length equals 15 residues. The V gene's germline CDR1 is LGHDT and CDR2 YNNKEL (reference sequence). Trimming cost V 4 bases and J 7 bases, with 20 bases left between them. The CDR3 region is CASSRRGGGKREQYF. The CDR3, as DNA: TGTGCCAGCAGCCGCCGAGGAGGCGGGAAGCGGGAGCAGTACTTC.

This rearrangement joins TRBV2 to TRBJ2-5; 7 positions agree with TRBD2. The CDR3 consists of 15 residues. V dropped 5 bases and J dropped 5; count of bases not matched to a gene: 11. The germline gives CDR1 SNHLY, CDR2 FYNNEI. The DNA of the CDR3 is TGTGCCAGCAGTCAGACCCGGGGGGTGGCCGAGACCCAGTACTTC. This gives the protein CASSQTRGVAETQYF. The full variable domain, completed using reference TRBV2 and TRBJ2-5, is EPEVTQTPSHQVTQMGQEVILRCVPISNHLYFYWYRQILGQKVEFLVSFYNNEISEKSEIFDDQFSVERPDGSNFTLKIRSTKLEDSAMYFCASSQTRGVAETQYFGPGTRLLVL.

This clone has a handful of counts. The gene calls are TRBV18 and TRBJ1-5, with D maybe TRBD1 (5 bases). This CDR3 is built from 15 residues. Trimming removed 2 bases at V and 5 bases at J, with 13 bases between. Germline V lookup: CDR1 KGHSH, CDR2 LQKENI. The CDR3 DNA follows: TGTGCCAGCTCACCAGGGCAGGGCGGGGATCAGCCCCAGCATTTT. Translated: CASSPGQGGDQPQHF.

This clone was seen just once. The rearrangement uses TRBV11-3 and TRBJ1-1; no firm D call. CDR3 length: 14 amino acids. Trimming pared 3 bases from V and 5 bases from J, leaving 13 bases between. The germline gives CDR1 SGHNT, CDR2 YENEEA. This CDR3 is CASSFSGSGTEAFF. In nucleotides, the CDR3 is TGTGCCAGCAGCTTCTCTGGGTCGGGAACTGAAGCTTTCTTT.

This clone appeared once. This chain joins TRBV10-3 and TRBJ2-7; weak D call: TRBD1 (6 bases). CDR1 is ENHRY and CDR2 is SYGVKD in the germline V gene. V lost 8 bases, J lost 1 base, and 21 bases lay in between. The length of the CDR3 is 16 residues. The CDR3 coding sequence is TGTGCCATCGGGATCAACAGGGCAGGCTTTTCCTACGAGCAGTACTTC. Translated: CAIGINRAGFSYEQYF.